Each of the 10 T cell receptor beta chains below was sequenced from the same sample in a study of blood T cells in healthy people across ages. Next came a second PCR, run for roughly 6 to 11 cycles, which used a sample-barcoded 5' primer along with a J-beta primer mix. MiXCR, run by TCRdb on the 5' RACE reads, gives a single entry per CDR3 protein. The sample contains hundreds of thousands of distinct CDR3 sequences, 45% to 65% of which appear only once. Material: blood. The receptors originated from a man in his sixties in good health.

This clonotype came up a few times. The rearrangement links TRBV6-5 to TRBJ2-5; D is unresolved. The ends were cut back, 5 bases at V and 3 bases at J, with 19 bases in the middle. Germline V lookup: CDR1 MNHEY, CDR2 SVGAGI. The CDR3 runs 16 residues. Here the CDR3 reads CASSPSTSPLKETQYF. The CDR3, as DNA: TGTGCCAGCAGTCCCTCGACAAGCCCACTCAAAGAGACCCAGTACTTC.

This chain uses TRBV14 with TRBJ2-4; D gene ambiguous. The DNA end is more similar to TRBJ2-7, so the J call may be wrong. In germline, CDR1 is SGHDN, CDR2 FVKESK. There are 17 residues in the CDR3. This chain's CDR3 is CASSQGPARLGLYEQYF. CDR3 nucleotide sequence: TGTGCCAGCAGCCAAGGACCAGCGCGGCTAGGCCTCTACGAGCAGTACTTC.

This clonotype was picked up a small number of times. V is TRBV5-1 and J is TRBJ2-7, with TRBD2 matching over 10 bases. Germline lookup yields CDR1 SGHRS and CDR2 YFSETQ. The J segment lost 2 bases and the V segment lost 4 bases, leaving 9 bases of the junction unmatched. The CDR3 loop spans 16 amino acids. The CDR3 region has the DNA TGCGCCAGCAGCGGGCTAGCGGGGGCCGACGCCTACGAGCAGTACTTC. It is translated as CASSGLAGADAYEQYF. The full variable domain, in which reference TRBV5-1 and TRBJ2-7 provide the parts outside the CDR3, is KAGVTQTPRYLIKTRGQQVTLSCSPISGHRSVSWYQQTPGQGLQFLFEYFSETQRNKGNFPGRFSGRQFSNSRSEMNVSTLELGDSALYLCASSGLAGADAYEQYFGPGTRLTVT.

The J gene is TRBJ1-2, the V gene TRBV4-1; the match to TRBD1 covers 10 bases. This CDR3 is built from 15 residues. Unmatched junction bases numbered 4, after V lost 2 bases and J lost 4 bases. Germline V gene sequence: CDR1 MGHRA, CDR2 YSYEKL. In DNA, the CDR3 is TGCGCCAGCAGCCAACCCGGGACAGGGGTCTATGGCTACACCTTC. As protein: CASSQPGTGVYGYTF.

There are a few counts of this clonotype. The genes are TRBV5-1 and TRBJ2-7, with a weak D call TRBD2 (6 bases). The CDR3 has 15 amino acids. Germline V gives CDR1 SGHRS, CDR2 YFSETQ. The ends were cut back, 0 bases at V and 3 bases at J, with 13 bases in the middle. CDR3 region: CASSLAGGEIYEQYF. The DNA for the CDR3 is TGCGCCAGCAGCTTGGCTGGAGGGGAGATCTACGAGCAGTACTTC.

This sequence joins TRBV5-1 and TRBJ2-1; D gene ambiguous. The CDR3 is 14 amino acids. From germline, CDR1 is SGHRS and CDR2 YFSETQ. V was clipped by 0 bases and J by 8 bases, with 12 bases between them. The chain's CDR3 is CASSLGRLPHEQFF. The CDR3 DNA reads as TGCGCCAGCAGCTTGGGTAGGCTCCCCCATGAGCAGTTCTTC.

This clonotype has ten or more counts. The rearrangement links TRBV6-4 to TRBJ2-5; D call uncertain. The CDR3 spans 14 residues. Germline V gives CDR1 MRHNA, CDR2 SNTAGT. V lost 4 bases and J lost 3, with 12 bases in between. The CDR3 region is CASSARSREETQYF. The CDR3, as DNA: TGTGCCAGCAGTGCGAGGTCCCGAGAAGAGACCCAGTACTTC.

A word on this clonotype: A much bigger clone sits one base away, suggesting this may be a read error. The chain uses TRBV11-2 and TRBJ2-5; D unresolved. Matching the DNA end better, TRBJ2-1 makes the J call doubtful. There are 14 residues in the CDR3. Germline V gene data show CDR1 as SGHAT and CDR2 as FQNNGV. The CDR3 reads CASSLDRMSETQFF. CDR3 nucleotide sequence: TGTGCCAGCAGCTTAGATAGAATGAGCGAGACCCAGTTCTTC.

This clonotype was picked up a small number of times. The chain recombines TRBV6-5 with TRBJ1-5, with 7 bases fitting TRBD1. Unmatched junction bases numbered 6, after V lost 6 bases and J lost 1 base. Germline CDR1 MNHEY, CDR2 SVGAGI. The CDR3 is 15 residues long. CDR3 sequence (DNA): TGTGCCAGCAGGCCGACAGGGAACAGCAATCAGCCCCAGCATTTT. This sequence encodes CASRPTGNSNQPQHF.

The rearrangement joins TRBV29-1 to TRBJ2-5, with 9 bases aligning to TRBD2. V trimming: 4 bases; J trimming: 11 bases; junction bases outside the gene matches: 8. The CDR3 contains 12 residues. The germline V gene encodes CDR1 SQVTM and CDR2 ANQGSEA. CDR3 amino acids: CSVGGGANEQYF. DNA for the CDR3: TGCAGCGTTGGCGGGGGGGCCAATGAGCAGTACTTC.